This T cell receptor (beta chain) emerged from a study of CD8 T cells in Susac syndrome. Reverse transcription used roughly 0.45 to 1 ug RNA and random hexamers. TCRdb ran MiXCR on the immunoSEQ multiplex PCR reads and lists one entry per CDR3 protein. The sample gives some 120,000 distinct CDR3 sequences, 90% to 95% of which show up once; about 0.098% is in the top ten. The CDR3 sequence is 13 residues long. The V end was cut by 0 bases, the J end by 10 bases, with 11 bases between. CDR1 is SGHRS and CDR2 is YFSETQ in the germline V gene. The sequenced sample consisted of CD4+ T cells from PBMCs. The chain uses TRBV5-1 and TRBJ2-1, with D unresolved. This clonotype originated in a human donor in good health. The CDR3 DNA reads TGCGCCAGCAGCTTGGCCGAGGCAGCGGAGCAGTTCTTC. Its protein is CASSLAEAAEQFF.